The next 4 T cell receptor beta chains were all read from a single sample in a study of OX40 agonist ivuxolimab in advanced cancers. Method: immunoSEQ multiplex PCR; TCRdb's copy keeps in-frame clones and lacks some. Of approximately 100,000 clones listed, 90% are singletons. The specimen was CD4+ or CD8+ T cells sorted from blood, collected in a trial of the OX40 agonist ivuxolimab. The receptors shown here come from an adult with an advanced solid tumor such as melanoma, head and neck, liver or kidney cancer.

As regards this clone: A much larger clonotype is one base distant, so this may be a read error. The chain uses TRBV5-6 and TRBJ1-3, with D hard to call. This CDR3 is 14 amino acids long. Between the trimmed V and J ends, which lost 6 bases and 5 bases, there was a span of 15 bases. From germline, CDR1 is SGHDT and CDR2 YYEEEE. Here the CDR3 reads CASNKNMIRNTIYF. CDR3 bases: TGTGCCAGCAACAAAAATATGATCAGAAACACCATATATTTT.

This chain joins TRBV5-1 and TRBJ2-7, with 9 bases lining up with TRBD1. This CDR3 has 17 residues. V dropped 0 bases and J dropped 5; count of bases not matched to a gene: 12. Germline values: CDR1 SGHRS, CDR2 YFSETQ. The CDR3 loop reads CASSLDSQGTGPNEQYF. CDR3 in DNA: TGCGCCAGCAGCTTGGATTCCCAAGGGACAGGGCCTAACGAGCAGTACTTC.

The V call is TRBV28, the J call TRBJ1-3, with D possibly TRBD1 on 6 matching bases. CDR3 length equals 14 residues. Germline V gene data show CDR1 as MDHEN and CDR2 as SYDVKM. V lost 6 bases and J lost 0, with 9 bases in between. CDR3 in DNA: TGTGCCAGCAGGGGGGCAACCTCTGGAAACACCATATATTTT. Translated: CASRGATSGNTIYF.

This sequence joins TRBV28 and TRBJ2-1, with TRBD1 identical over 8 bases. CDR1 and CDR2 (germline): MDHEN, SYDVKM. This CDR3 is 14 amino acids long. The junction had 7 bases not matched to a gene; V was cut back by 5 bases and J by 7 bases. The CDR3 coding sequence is TGTGCCAGCAGTCCCGGACAGGGTTGGAATGAGCAGTTCTTC. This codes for CASSPGQGWNEQFF.